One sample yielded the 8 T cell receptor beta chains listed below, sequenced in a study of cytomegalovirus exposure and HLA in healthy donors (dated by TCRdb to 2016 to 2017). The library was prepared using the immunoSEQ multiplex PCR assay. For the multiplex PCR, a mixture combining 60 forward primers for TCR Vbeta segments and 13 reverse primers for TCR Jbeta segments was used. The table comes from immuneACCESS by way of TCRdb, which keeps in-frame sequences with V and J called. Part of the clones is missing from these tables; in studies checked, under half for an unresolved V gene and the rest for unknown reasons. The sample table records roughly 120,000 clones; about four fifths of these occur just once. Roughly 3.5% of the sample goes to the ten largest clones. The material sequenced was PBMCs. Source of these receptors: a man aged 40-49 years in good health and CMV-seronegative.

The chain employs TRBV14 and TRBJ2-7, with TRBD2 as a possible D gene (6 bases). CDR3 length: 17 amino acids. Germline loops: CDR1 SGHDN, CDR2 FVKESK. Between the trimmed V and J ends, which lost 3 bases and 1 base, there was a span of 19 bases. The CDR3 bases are TGTGCCAGCAGCCAGCACACGGGAGTAGCGCAGTCCTACGAGCAGTACTTC. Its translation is CASSQHTGVAQSYEQYF.

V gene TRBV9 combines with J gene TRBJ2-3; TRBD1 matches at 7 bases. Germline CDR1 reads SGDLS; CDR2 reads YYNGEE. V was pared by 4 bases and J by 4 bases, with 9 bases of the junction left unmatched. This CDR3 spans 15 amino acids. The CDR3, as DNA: TGTGCCAGCAGCCCAGGGGGTGCCGTGGCAGATACGCAGTATTTT. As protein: CASSPGGAVADTQYF.

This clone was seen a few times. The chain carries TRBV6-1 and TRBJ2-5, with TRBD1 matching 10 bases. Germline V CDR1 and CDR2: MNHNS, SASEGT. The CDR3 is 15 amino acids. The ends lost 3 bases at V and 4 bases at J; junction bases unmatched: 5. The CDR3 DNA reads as TGTGCCAGCAGTGACGGGACAGGGGTCGGAGAGACCCAGTACTTC. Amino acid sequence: CASSDGTGVGETQYF.

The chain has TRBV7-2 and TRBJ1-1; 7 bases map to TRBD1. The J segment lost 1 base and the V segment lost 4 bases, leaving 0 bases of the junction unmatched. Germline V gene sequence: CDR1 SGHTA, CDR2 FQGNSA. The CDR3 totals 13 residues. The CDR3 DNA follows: TGTGCCAGCAGCTGGGACAGGAACACTGAAGCTTTCTTT. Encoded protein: CASSWDRNTEAFF.

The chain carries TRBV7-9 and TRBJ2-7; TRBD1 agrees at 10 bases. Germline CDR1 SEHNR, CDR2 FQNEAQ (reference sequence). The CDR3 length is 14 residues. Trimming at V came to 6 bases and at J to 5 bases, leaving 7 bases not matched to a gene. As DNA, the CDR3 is TGTGCCAGCAGTTCCGACAGGGGGCTGAACGAGCAGTACTTC. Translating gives CASSSDRGLNEQYF. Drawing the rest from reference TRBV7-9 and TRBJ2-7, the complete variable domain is DTGVSQNPRHKITKRGQNVTFRCDPISEHNRLYWYRQTLGQGPEFLTYFQNEAQLEKSRLLSDRFSAERPKGSFSTLEIQRTEQGDSAMYLCASSSDRGLNEQYFGPGTRLTVT.

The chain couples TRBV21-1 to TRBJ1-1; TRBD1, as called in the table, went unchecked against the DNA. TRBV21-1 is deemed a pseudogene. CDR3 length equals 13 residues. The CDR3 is CASSTPWTREAFF. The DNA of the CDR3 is TGTGCCAGCAGCACACCCTGGACACGCGAAGCTTTCTTT.

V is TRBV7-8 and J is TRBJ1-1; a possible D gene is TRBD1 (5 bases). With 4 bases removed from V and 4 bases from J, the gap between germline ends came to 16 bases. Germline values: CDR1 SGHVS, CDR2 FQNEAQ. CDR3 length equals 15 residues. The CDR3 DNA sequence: TGTGCCAGCAGCTCTAACACGGGGGGAGGCACTGAAGCTTTCTTT. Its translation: CASSSNTGGGTEAFF. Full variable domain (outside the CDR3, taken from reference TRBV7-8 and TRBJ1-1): GAGVSQSPRYKVAKRGQDVALRCDPISGHVSLFWYQQALGQGPEFLTYFQNEAQLDKSGLPSDRFFAERPEGSVSTLKIQRTQQEDSAVYLCASSSNTGGGTEAFFGQGTRLTVV.

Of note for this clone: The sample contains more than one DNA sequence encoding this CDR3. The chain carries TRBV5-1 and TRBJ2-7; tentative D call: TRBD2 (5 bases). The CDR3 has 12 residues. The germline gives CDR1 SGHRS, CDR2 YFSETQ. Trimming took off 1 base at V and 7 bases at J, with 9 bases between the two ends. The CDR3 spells CASSLRTGEQYF. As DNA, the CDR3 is TGCGCCAGCAGCTTGCGAACGGGGGAGCAGTACTTC.